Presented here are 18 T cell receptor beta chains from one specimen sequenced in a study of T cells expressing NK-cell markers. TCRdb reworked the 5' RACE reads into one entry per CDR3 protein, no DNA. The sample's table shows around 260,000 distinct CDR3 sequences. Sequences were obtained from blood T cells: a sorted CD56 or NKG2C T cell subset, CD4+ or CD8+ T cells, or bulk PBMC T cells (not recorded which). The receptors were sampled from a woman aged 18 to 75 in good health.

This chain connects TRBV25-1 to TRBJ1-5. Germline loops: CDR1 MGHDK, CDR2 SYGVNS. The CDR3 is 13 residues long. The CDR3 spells CASSELDQASQHF.

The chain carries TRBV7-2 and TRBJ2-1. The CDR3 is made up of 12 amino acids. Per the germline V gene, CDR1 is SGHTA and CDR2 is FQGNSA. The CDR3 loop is CASSPQYNEQFF.

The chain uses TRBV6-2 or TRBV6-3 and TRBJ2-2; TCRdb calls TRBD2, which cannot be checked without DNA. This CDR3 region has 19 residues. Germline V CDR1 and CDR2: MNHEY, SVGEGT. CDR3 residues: CASSYAGTSVSFFPGELFF.

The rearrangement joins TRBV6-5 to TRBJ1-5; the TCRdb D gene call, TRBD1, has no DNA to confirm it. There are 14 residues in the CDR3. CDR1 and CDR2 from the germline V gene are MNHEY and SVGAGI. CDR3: CASSSTAPNQPQHF.

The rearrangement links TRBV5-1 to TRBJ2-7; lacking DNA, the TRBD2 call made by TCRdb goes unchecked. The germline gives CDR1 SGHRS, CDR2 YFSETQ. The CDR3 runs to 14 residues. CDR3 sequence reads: CASSLVGLNYEQYF. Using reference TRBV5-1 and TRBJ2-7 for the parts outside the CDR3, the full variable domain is KAGVTQTPRYLIKTRGQQVTLSCSPISGHRSVSWYQQTPGQGLQFLFEYFSETQRNKGNFPGRFSGRQFSNSRSEMNVSTLELGDSALYLCASSLVGLNYEQYFGPGTRLTVT.

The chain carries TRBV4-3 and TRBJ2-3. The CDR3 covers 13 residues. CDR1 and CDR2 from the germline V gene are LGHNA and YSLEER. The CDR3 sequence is CASSQATRDTQYF.

The CDR3 is CASSVLAGVSDTQYF. The chain combines TRBV5-5 with TRBJ2-3; TCRdb returns TRBD1, unconfirmable since there is no DNA. The V gene's germline CDR1 is SGHKS and CDR2 YYEKEE (reference sequence). The CDR3 covers 15 residues.

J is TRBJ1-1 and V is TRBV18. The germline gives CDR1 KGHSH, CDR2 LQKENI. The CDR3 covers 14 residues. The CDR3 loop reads CASSPIAGGAEAFF.

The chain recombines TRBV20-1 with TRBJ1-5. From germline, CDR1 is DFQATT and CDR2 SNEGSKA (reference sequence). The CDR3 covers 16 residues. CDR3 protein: CSARDRAGLVGQPQHF.

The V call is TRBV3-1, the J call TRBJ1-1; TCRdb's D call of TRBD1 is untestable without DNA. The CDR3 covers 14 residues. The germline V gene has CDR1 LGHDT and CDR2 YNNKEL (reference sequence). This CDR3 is CASSQYTGDTEAFF.

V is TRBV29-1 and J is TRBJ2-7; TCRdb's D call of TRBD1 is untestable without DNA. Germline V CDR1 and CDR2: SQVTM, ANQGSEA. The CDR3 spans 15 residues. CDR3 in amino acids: CSVDAPGQTTYEQYF.

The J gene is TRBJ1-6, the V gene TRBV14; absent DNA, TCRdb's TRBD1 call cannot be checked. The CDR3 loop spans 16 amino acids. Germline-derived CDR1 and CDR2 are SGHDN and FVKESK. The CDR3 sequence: CASSQVGGTDNSPLHF. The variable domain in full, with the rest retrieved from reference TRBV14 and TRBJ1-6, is EAGVTQFPSHSVIEKGQTVTLRCDPISGHDNLYWYRRVMGKEIKFLLHFVKESKQDESGMPNNRFLAERTGGTYSTLKVQPAELEDSGVYFCASSQVGGTDNSPLHFGNGTRLTVT.

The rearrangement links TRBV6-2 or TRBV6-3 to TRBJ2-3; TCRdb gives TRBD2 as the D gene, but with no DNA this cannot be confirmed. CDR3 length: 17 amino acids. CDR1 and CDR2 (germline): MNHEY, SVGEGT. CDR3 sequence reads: CASSYPASGGPRDTQYF.

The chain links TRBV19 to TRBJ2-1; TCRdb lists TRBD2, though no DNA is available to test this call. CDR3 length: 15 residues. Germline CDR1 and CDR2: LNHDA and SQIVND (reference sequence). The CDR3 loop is CASRPTWELRSEQFF.

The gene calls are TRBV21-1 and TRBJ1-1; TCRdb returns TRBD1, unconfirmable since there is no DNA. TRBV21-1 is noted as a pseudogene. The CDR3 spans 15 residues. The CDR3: CASSKGGTGRSEAFF.

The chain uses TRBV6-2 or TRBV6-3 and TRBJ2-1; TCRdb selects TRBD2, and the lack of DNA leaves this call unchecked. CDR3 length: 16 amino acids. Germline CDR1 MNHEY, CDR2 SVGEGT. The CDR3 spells CASSYSASGSYNEQFF.

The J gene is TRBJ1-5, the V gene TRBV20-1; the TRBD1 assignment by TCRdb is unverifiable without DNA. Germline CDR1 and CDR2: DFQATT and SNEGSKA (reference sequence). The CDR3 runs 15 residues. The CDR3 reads CSARDRDRGNQPQHF.

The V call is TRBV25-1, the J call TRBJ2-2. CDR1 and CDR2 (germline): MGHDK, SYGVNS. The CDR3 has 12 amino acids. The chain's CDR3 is CASSASTGELFF. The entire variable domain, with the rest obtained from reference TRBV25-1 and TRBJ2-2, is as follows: EADIYQTPRYLVIGTGKKITLECSQTMGHDKMYWYQQDPGMELHLIHYSYGVNSTEKGDLSSESTVSRIRTEHFPLTLESARPSHTSQYLCASSASTGELFFGEGSRLTVL.